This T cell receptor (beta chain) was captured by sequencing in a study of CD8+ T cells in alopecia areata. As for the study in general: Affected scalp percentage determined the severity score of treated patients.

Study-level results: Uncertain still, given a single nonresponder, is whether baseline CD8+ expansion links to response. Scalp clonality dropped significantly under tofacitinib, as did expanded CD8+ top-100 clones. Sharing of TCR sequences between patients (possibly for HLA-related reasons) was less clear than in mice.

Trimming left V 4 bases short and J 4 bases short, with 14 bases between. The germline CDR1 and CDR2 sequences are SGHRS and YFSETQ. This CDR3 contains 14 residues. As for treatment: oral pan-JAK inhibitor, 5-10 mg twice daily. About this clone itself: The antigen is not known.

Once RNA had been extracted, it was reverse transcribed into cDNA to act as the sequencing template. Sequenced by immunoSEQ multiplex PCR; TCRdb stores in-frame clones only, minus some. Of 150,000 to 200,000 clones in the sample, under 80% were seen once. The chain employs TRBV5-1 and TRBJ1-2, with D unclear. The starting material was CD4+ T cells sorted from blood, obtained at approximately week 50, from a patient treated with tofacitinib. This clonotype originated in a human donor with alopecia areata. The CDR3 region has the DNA TGCGCCAGCAGCGCGAATTCGGCGGCCTATGGCTACACCTTC. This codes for CASSANSAAYGYTF. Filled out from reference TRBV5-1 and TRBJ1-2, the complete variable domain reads KAGVTQTPRYLIKTRGQQVTLSCSPISGHRSVSWYQQTPGQGLQFLFEYFSETQRNKGNFPGRFSGRQFSNSRSEMNVSTLELGDSALYLCASSANSAAYGYTFGSGTRLTVV.